One sample yielded the 26 T cell receptor beta chains listed below, sequenced in a study of metastatic and nonmetastatic thyroid tumors. With MiXCR, TCRdb called clones anew from the PCR reads. The table lists approximately 22,000 clones, more than 15% of them singletons, with about 10% in the top ten. No treatment of any kind had been given to any patient before thyroid surgery. Input material: tumor tissue. Receptors originate from a female donor with papillary thyroid cancer or a benign thyroid nodule (not recorded which). Some clones in this sample may be carry-over from other donors' samples.

This clone was observed many times. The rearrangement links TRBV7-2 to TRBJ2-3; 11 nucleotides align to TRBD1. CDR1 and CDR2 from the germline V gene are SGHTA and FQGNSA. The V gene end was trimmed by 5 bases and the J gene end by 6 bases; junction bases not matched to a gene: 13. The CDR3 length is 17 residues. As DNA, the CDR3 is TGTGCCAGCAGCCCGAGCAGTGGGACAGGGGGTATTGATACGCAGTATTTT. This gives the protein CASSPSSGTGGIDTQYF. The whole variable domain, remainder taken from reference TRBV7-2 and TRBJ2-3, is GAGVSQSPSNKVTEKGKDVELRCDPISGHTALYWYRQSLGQGLEFLIYFQGNSAPDKSGLPSDRFSAERTGGSVSTLTIQRTQQEDSAVYLCASSPSSGTGGIDTQYFGPGTRLTVL.

This clone was counted ten times or more. The DNA for the CDR3 is TGTGCCAGCAGCGTAGACGGGAGGGGTACCGGGGAGCTGTTTTTT. Its protein is CASSVDGRGTGELFF. This chain joins TRBV9 and TRBJ2-2, with TRBD2 matching 8 bases. Germline assignment: CDR1 SGDLS and CDR2 YYNGEE. With 0 bases clipped from V and 5 bases from J, the junction kept 3 bases outside the gene matches. The CDR3 consists of 15 residues.

This clone is large by share. This chain links TRBV5-1 with TRBJ2-2; D uncertain. Trimming shortened V by 0 bases and J by 2 bases, and 8 bases separated the two germline ends. CDR3 size: 15 residues. Looked up from germline, CDR1 is SGHRS and CDR2 is YFSETQ. This chain's CDR3 is CASSLVQTNTGELFF. The CDR3, as DNA: TGCGCCAGCAGCTTGGTTCAGACTAACACCGGGGAGCTGTTTTTT.

This clone has ten or more counts. V gene TRBV6-2 or TRBV6-3 combines with J gene TRBJ1-1; maybe TRBD1 (6 bases). Trimming took 4 bases from V and 5 from J, leaving 14 bases between them. Germline values: CDR1 MNHEY, CDR2 SVGEGT. The CDR3 covers 14 residues. The CDR3 sequence: CASSSTGFSTEAFF. The CDR3 DNA sequence: TGTGCCAGCAGTTCAACAGGGTTTTCGACTGAAGCTTTCTTT.

Many counts were recorded for this clone. The chain joins TRBV20-1 to TRBJ1-5; D remains unclear. V was pared by 0 bases and J by 7 bases, with 13 bases between. Germline CDR1 DFQATT, CDR2 SNEGSKA (reference sequence). The length of the CDR3 is 14 residues. The CDR3 region has the DNA TGCAGTGCTAGAGATCTATACAGAAAACAGCCCCAGCATTTT. Translating gives CSARDLYRKQPQHF.

At least ten counts were recorded for this clone. The rearrangement joins TRBV4-1 to TRBJ2-7; 8 positions match TRBD2. Trimming at V came to 0 bases and at J to 3 bases, leaving 13 bases not matched to a gene. The CDR3 extends over 18 amino acids. Germline V gene lookup returns CDR1 MGHRA and CDR2 YSYEKL. The CDR3 protein is CASSQEGPQAGVHYEQYF. The CDR3 nucleotides are TGCGCCAGCAGCCAAGAGGGGCCCCAAGCGGGAGTGCACTACGAGCAGTACTTC.

In this sample, this clone turned up a few times. A junction boundary mismatches the germline segment, possibly from a read error. The V gene is TRBV6-1, the J gene TRBJ2-7; possible D gene TRBD2, 5 bases. Per germline, CDR1 MNHNS and CDR2 SASEGT. This CDR3 has 13 amino acids. The CDR3 loop is CASSEFLERRKDF. The CDR3 nucleotides are TGTGCCAGCAGTGAATTTTTGGAGCGGAGAAAGGACTTC.

This clone was counted at least ten times. The genes are TRBV5-1 and TRBJ2-7; D unclear. The CDR3 sequence is 13 residues long. Per the germline V gene, CDR1 is SGHRS and CDR2 is YFSETQ. V lost 3 bases to trimming and J lost 1 base, with 8 bases between them. CDR3 region: CASSSTPSYEQYF. The CDR3 DNA reads as TGCGCCAGCAGCTCCACCCCTTCCTACGAGCAGTACTTC. Variable domain in full (rest from reference TRBV5-1 and TRBJ2-7): KAGVTQTPRYLIKTRGQQVTLSCSPISGHRSVSWYQQTPGQGLQFLFEYFSETQRNKGNFPGRFSGRQFSNSRSEMNVSTLELGDSALYLCASSSTPSYEQYFGPGTRLTVT.

This clone was detected ten times or more. Other DNA sequences within the sample encode an identical CDR3. The rearrangement uses TRBV20-1 and TRBJ1-1, with D hard to call. Trimming pared 4 bases from V and 1 base from J, leaving 16 bases between. The CDR3 totals 15 residues. Per germline, CDR1 DFQATT and CDR2 SNEGSKA (reference sequence). The CDR3 bases are TGCAGTGCTACCCCCCGTGTAGGACCGAACACTGAAGCTTTCTTT. This sequence encodes CSATPRVGPNTEAFF.

In its sample, this clone was seen many times. CDR3 DNA: TGTGCCAGTAGTCCCATTCCCCAGGGGGCGGCCGAGCAGTACTTC. Amino acid sequence: CASSPIPQGAAEQYF. This chain links TRBV19 with TRBJ2-7, with 8 nucleotides matching TRBD1. Trimming removed 5 bases from V and 6 bases from J; junction bases left unmatched: 12. The CDR3 is made up of 15 amino acids. Germline V gene data show CDR1 as LNHDA and CDR2 as SQIVND (reference sequence).

The table lists this clone with many counts. The V call is TRBV3-1, the J call TRBJ2-1, with TRBD1 matching 10 bases. Germline CDR1 is LGHDT and CDR2 is YNNKEL (reference sequence). CDR3 length: 14 residues. V shed 3 bases and J 15 bases; nucleotides not matched to a gene: 11. Written as DNA, the CDR3 is TGTGCCAGCAGCCAGAGACAGGGGGCGCACGGACCGTTCTTC. Protein product: CASSQRQGAHGPFF.

This clone was observed at least ten times. A single base separates this from a much larger clone, so it may be a read error. The genes are TRBV28 and TRBJ2-7; TRBD1 might be the D (6 bases). The length of the CDR3 is 14 residues. Germline values: CDR1 MDHEN, CDR2 SYDVKM. The CDR3 loop is CACSWGQQIYEQYF. The CDR3 DNA is TGTGCCTGCAGCTGGGGACAACAAATCTACGAGCAGTACTTC.

This clone was picked up many times. Here the CDR3 reads CASSYSITGGTHEQYF. Here the CDR3 DNA reads TGTGCCAGCAGTTACTCGATCACAGGGGGCACGCACGAGCAGTACTTC. V usage is TRBV6-6 and J usage is TRBJ2-7; 9 bases align to TRBD1. The CDR3 runs 16 residues. With 0 bases clipped from V and 5 bases from J, the junction kept 8 bases outside the gene matches. CDR1 and CDR2 from the germline V gene are MNHNY and SVGAGI (reference sequence).

Notes on this clone: One end of the junction fails to match germline, which may point to a read error. V is TRBV6-5 and J is TRBJ2-1; 10 bases line up with TRBD2. Per germline, CDR1 MNHEY and CDR2 SVGAGI. This CDR3 has 18 residues. The CDR3 here is CSSSFVGLAWGPFNEQFF. The CDR3 DNA sequence: TGTTCCAGCAGTTTTGTGGGACTAGCGTGGGGGCCTTTCAATGAGCAGTTCTTC.

There are many counts of this clone. The rearrangement joins TRBV3-1 to TRBJ1-2, with 9 bases aligning to TRBD1. V trimming: 3 bases; J trimming: 2 bases; junction bases outside the gene matches: 4. There are 15 residues in the CDR3. Germline V gives CDR1 LGHDT, CDR2 YNNKEL (reference sequence). The CDR3 reads CASSQLGTGNYGYTF. The CDR3 DNA is TGTGCCAGCAGCCAGCTTGGGACAGGGAACTATGGCTACACCTTC.

At least ten counts were recorded for this clone. The gene calls are TRBV19 and TRBJ1-3; D ambiguous. V shed 9 bases and J shed 0 bases, with 6 bases lying between them. Germline values: CDR1 LNHDA, CDR2 SQIVND (reference sequence). The CDR3 covers 12 residues. The CDR3 DNA reads as TGTGCCAGCCAAAGCTCTGGAAACACCATATATTTT. Its translation: CASQSSGNTIYF.

On this clone: Within the sample, other DNA sequences also encode this same CDR3. This rearrangement joins TRBV20-1 to TRBJ1-1, with D hard to call. V was clipped by 1 base and J by 8 bases, with 17 bases between them. The CDR3 loop spans 14 amino acids. Germline V gene sequence: CDR1 DFQATT, CDR2 SNEGSKA (reference sequence). CDR3: CSARVALGLTEAFF. CDR3 coding DNA: TGCAGTGCTAGAGTGGCATTGGGTCTCACCGAAGCTTTCTTT.

This clone has a count of ten or more. The chain has TRBV7-9 and TRBJ1-6, with 7 bases fitting TRBD1. In germline, CDR1 is SEHNR, CDR2 FQNEAQ (reference sequence). Trimming at V came to 5 bases and at J to 5 bases, leaving 6 bases not matched to a gene. The length of the CDR3 is 15 residues. This CDR3 is CASSTAGQNNSPLHF. In nucleotides, the CDR3 is TGTGCCAGCAGCACCGCGGGACAGAATAATTCACCCCTCCACTTT.

The rearrangement links TRBV2 to TRBJ2-2, with 7 bases lining up with TRBD1. CDR3 length: 12 amino acids. Germline lookup yields CDR1 SNHLY and CDR2 FYNNEI. V was clipped by 5 bases and J by 6 bases; unmatched bases: 0. CDR3 in amino acids: CASSTGAGELFF. Here the CDR3 DNA reads TGTGCCAGCAGTACAGGGGCCGGGGAGCTGTTTTTT. The full variable domain, its missing parts supplied by reference TRBV2 and TRBJ2-2, is EPEVTQTPSHQVTQMGQEVILRCVPISNHLYFYWYRQILGQKVEFLVSFYNNEISEKSEIFDDQFSVERPDGSNFTLKIRSTKLEDSAMYFCASSTGAGELFFGEGSRLTVL.

This clone was detected many times. Other DNA sequences in the same sample also yield this CDR3. This chain links TRBV7-6 with TRBJ2-3, with 7 bases lining up with TRBD2. Germline V gene lookup returns CDR1 SGHVS and CDR2 FNYEAQ. Trimming at V came to 4 bases and at J to 8 bases, leaving 3 bases not matched to a gene. The CDR3 spans 12 residues. The CDR3 loop is CASSSPGGTQYF. The CDR3 DNA reads TGTGCCAGCAGCTCTCCGGGGGGTACGCAGTATTTT.

This clone occurred many times. The chain has TRBV5-1 and TRBJ2-5; possibly TRBD1 for D (5 bases). V dropped 0 bases and J dropped 1 base, with 7 bases sitting between them. CDR3 size: 14 residues. CDR1 SGHRS and CDR2 YFSETQ come from the germline V gene. The CDR3 region is CASSLEGFQETQYF. The CDR3 DNA sequence: TGCGCCAGCAGCTTGGAGGGGTTCCAAGAGACCCAGTACTTC.

This clone is medium-sized by share. The rearrangement links TRBV30 to TRBJ1-2; D not resolved. The V gene lost 3 bases and the J gene lost 12 bases, with 14 bases spanning the gap. This CDR3 is built from 11 residues. Germline values: CDR1 GTSNPN, CDR2 SVGIG (reference sequence). The CDR3 region is CAWRDGGQDTF. As DNA, the CDR3 is TGTGCCTGGAGGGACGGCGGTCAGGACACCTTC.

The rearrangement links TRBV5-1 to TRBJ1-2; D not certain. From germline, CDR1 is SGHRS and CDR2 YFSETQ. The CDR3 is made up of 16 amino acids. V lost 1 base and J lost 7, with 20 bases in between. The CDR3 loop is CASSLLINRAGSGYTF. In nucleotides, the CDR3 is TGCGCCAGCAGCTTGTTAATTAATAGGGCGGGGAGTGGCTACACCTTC. Combining the CDR3 with reference TRBV5-1 and TRBJ1-2 gives the whole variable domain KAGVTQTPRYLIKTRGQQVTLSCSPISGHRSVSWYQQTPGQGLQFLFEYFSETQRNKGNFPGRFSGRQFSNSRSEMNVSTLELGDSALYLCASSLLINRAGSGYTFGSGTRLTVV.

The sample holds many counts of this clone. This chain joins TRBV11-3 and TRBJ2-1, with 8 bases fitting TRBD1. Germline CDR1 and CDR2: SGHNT and YENEEA. With V trimmed by 2 bases and J by 7 bases, 7 bases remained unmatched. There are 15 residues in the CDR3. The CDR3 DNA reads as TGTGCCAGCAGCTTACGAGACAGGGGAAGAAATGAGCAGTTCTTC. Protein: CASSLRDRGRNEQFF.

Ten or more counts support this clone. This sequence joins TRBV4-2 and TRBJ2-1; 8 nucleotides agree with TRBD2. The CDR3 contains 14 residues. Germline V gene sequence: CDR1 LGHNA, CDR2 YNFKEQ. Unmatched junction bases numbered 5, after V lost 3 bases and J lost 7 bases. In nucleotides, the CDR3 is TGTGCCAGCAGCCAGGCGGGAGGTCGGAATGAGCAGTTCTTC. Its protein is CASSQAGGRNEQFF.

The table lists this clone with many counts. The chain combines TRBV7-2 with TRBJ1-1; no clear D gene. V lost 3 bases to trimming and J lost 5 bases, with 4 bases between them. The CDR3 sequence is 11 residues long. Germline V gene sequence: CDR1 SGHTA, CDR2 FQGNSA. CDR3 sequence reads: CASSLRTEAFF. The CDR3 coding sequence is TGTGCCAGCAGCTTGCGGACTGAAGCTTTCTTT.